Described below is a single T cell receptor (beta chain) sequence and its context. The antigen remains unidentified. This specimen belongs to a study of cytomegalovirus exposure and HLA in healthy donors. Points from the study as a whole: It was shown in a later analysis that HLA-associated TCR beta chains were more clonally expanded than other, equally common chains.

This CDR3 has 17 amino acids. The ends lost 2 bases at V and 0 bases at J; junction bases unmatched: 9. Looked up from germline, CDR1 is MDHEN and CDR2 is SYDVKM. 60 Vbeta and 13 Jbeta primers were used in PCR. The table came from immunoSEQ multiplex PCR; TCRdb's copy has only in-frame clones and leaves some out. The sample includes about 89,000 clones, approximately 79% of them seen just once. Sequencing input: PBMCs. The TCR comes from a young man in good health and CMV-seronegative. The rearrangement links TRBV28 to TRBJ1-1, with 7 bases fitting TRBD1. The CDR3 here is CASSLRGRGAMNTEAFF. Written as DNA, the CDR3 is TGTGCCAGCAGTTTAAGGGGGCGGGGGGCGATGAACACTGAAGCTTTCTTT.